This T cell receptor beta chain was found in a study of T cells after yellow fever vaccination. This CDR3 is built from 15 residues. V lost 2 bases to trimming and J lost 3 bases; unmatched junction nucleotides: 6. Germline V gene sequence: CDR1 SEHNR, CDR2 FQNEAQ (reference sequence). Study-level points and caveats: Abundant clonotypes from the bulk population could have been carried over as contaminants into FACS-sorted repertoires. In post-booster samples, most primary-vaccination clones reappeared (approximately 96% CD4, 70% to 90% CD8).

Of note for this clonotype: Its target is not known.

MiXCR was run by TCRdb on the 5' RACE reads, yielding one entry per CDR3 protein. This sample has approximately 510,000 distinct CDR3 sequences, with around a fifth found just once. This chain connects TRBV7-9 to TRBJ1-1; 7 bases map to TRBD1. Material: PBMCs, obtained more than 20 days after the first yellow fever vaccination. The sequence derives from a man in his late teens or twenties who received the YFV17D yellow fever vaccine. CDR3 nucleotides: TGTGCCAGCAGCTTATCAGGGGGTAGGGACACTGAAGCTTTCTTT. Translated, it gives CASSLSGGRDTEAFF.